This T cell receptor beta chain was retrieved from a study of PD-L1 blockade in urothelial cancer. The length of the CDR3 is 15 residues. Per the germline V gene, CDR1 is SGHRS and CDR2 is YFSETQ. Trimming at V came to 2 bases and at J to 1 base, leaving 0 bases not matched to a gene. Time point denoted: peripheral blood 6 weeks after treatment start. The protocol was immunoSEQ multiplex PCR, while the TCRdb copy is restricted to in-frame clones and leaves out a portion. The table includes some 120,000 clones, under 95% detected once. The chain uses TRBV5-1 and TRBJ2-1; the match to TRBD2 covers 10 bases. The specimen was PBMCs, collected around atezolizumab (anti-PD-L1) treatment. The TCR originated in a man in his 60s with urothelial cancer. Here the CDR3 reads CASSLLAGSYNEQFF. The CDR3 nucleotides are TGCGCCAGCAGCTTACTAGCGGGGTCCTACAATGAGCAGTTCTTC.